This T cell receptor beta chain was identified during a study of OX40 agonist ivuxolimab in advanced cancers. Notes on this clone: Its antigen is currently unknown.

Germline assignment: CDR1 SGHRS and CDR2 YFSETQ. With 2 bases clipped from V and 1 base from J, the junction kept 1 base outside the gene matches. CDR3 length: 15 amino acids. Findings of the study overall: Near-lowest levels of clonal expansion characterized partial responders at 0.1-3.0 mg/kg.

Method: immunoSEQ multiplex PCR; TCRdb's copy keeps in-frame clones and lacks some. The top ten clones hold about 20% of a sample with approximately 40,000 clones, approximately 80% of them seen once. The receptor was derived from an adult with an advanced solid tumor such as melanoma, head and neck, liver or kidney cancer. This sample comprised CD4+ or CD8+ T cells sorted from blood, obtained in a trial of the OX40 agonist ivuxolimab. The J gene is TRBJ2-1, the V gene TRBV5-1, with 9 bases that match TRBD2. The CDR3 coding sequence is TGCGCCAGCAGCTTTAGCGGGAGTTCCTACAATGAGCAGTTCTTC. Protein sequence: CASSFSGSSYNEQFF.